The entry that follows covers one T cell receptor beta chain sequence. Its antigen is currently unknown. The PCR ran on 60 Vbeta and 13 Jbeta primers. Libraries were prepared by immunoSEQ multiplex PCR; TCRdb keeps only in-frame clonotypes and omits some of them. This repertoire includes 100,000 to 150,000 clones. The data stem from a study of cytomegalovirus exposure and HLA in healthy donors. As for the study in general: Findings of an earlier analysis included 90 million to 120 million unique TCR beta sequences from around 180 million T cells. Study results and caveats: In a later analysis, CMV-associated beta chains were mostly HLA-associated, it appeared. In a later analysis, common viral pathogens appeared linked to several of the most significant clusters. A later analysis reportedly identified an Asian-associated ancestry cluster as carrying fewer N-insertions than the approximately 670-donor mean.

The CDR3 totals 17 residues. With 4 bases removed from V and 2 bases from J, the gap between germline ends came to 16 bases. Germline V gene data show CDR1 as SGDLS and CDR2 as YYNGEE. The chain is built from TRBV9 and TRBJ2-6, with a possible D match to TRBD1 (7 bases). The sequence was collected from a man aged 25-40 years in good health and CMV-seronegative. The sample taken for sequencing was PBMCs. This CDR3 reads CASSPRQGLAGANVLTF. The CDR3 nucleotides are TGTGCCAGCAGCCCCAGACAGGGACTTGCTGGGGCCAACGTCCTGACTTTC.